This T cell receptor beta chain was recorded in a study of T-cell reconstitution after alpha-beta-depleted transplantation in children. A library of TCRbeta sequences, prepared with unique molecular identifiers, was generated. Each CDR3 protein gets one entry after TCRdb re-called the PCR reads with MiXCR. Of about 540,000 distinct CDR3 sequences listed, 15% to 20% are singletons. The CDR3 runs 16 residues. The germline V gene has CDR1 SGHRS and CDR2 YFSETQ. The V and J ends lost 0 bases and 3 bases, in that order; junction bases with no gene match: 4. The V call is TRBV5-1, the J call TRBJ1-1, with 11 positions matching TRBD1. The source material was PBMCs from the stem cell graft donor, sampled from the stem cell graft. The TCR was taken from a human donor who donated a stem cell graft to a child with acute lymphoblastic leukemia. CDR3 in DNA: TGCGCCAGCAGCTTGGGGACAGGGGGCTGGGACACTGAAGCTTTCTTT. Protein product: CASSLGTGGWDTEAFF.